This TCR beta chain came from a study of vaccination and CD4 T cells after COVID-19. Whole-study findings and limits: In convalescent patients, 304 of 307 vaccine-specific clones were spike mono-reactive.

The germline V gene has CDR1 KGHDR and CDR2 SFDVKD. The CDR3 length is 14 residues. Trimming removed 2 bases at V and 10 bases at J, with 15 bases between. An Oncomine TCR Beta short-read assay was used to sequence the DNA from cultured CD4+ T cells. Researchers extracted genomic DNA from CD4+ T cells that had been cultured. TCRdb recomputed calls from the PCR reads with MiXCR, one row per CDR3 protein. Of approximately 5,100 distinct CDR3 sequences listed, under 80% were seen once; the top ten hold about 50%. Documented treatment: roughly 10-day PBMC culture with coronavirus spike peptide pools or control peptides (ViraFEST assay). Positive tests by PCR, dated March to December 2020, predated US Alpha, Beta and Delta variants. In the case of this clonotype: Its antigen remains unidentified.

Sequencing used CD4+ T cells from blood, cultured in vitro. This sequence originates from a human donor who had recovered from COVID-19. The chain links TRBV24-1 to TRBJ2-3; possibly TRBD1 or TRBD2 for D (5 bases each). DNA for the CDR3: TGTGCCACCAGTGATTCCCGGGACGTAGGATCGCAGTATTTT. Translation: CATSDSRDVGSQYF.